One and the same sample provided the 25 T cell receptor beta chains below, sequenced in a study of T-cell reconstitution after alpha-beta-depleted transplantation in children. Preparing the TCRbeta library involved the use of unique molecular identifiers. TCRdb re-analysed the PCR reads in MiXCR, keeping a single row per CDR3 protein. The sample holds some 400,000 distinct CDR3 sequences; roughly 21% are singletons and the top ten take around 4%. The material was PBMCs from the stem cell graft donor, obtained from the stem cell graft. The source of these receptors is a human donor who donated a stem cell graft to a child with acute myeloid leukemia.

The chain employs TRBV4-3 and TRBJ2-7, with 9 bases fitting TRBD1. This CDR3 comprises 17 residues. V was clipped by 4 bases and J by 3 bases; unmatched bases: 13. Germline CDR1 is LGHNA and CDR2 is YSLEER. CDR3 in amino acids: CASSLGIPGTGLYEQYF. The CDR3 DNA sequence: TGCGCCAGCAGCCTCGGAATTCCCGGGACAGGGCTCTACGAGCAGTACTTC.

This clonotype was observed many times. The CDR3 is CSASEETQYF. In DNA form, the CDR3 reads TGCAGTGCTAGCGAAGAGACCCAGTACTTC. The chain recombines TRBV20-1 with TRBJ2-5; D unresolved. Trimming took off 3 bases at V and 3 bases at J, with 2 bases between the two ends. CDR1 DFQATT and CDR2 SNEGSKA come from the germline V gene (reference sequence). The CDR3 consists of 10 residues.

The chain recombines TRBV10-3 with TRBJ2-7; 8 nucleotides match TRBD2. Trimming at V came to 6 bases and at J to 4 bases, leaving 11 bases not matched to a gene. This CDR3 is 15 amino acids long. CDR1 is ENHRY and CDR2 is SYGVKD in the germline V gene. The CDR3 coding sequence is TGTGCCATCAGCCCCGTAAGCGGGAGCGATTACGAGCAGTACTTC. This sequence encodes CAISPVSGSDYEQYF.

This rearrangement joins TRBV28 to TRBJ2-1, with D maybe TRBD2 (6 bases). Germline CDR1 MDHEN, CDR2 SYDVKM. The CDR3 extends over 14 amino acids. V lost 1 base, J lost 9 bases, and 13 bases lay in between. This CDR3 reads CASSLYGSRGEQFF. The CDR3 DNA follows: TGTGCCAGCAGTTTATACGGGAGCCGGGGTGAGCAGTTCTTC.

This clonotype was seen just once. V is TRBV6-2 or TRBV6-3 and J is TRBJ2-1; 8 bases are shared with TRBD2. Germline values: CDR1 MNHEY, CDR2 SVGEGT. The CDR3 contains 15 residues. The ends lost 3 bases at V and 4 bases at J; junction bases unmatched: 5. The CDR3 spells CASSYTSGVYNEQFF. DNA of the CDR3: TGTGCCAGCAGTTATACTAGCGGAGTTTACAATGAGCAGTTCTTC.

This clonotype was recorded at least ten times. The rearrangement links TRBV6-5 to TRBJ2-7; the match to TRBD2 covers 8 bases. The CDR3 runs 15 residues. Germline V gives CDR1 MNHEY, CDR2 SVGAGI. Trimming cost V 6 bases and J 0 bases; bases outside gene matches: 7. The CDR3 nucleotides read TGTGCCAGCAGCCCCTCGCGGGGGGTCTCCTACGAGCAGTACTTC. This codes for CASSPSRGVSYEQYF.

As to this clonotype: A single base separates this from a much larger clone, so it may be a read error. The CDR3 loop is CGADGRLAGVNEQFF. CDR3 coding DNA: TGCGGTGCGGACGGGCGACTAGCGGGAGTTAATGAGCAGTTCTTC. This chain joins TRBV20-1 and TRBJ2-1; 12 nucleotides agree with TRBD2. The CDR3 consists of 15 residues. Germline CDR1 reads DFQATT; CDR2 reads SNEGSKA (reference sequence).

This clonotype occurred many times. The rearrangement links TRBV12-3 or TRBV12-4 to TRBJ2-1; TRBD2 matches at 10 bases. The CDR3 totals 13 residues. V gave up 9 bases and J gave up 7 bases; unmatched junction bases: 6. CDR3 sequence: CASSRTSGNEQFF. For the CDR3, the DNA is TGTGCCAGTTCGAGGACTAGCGGTAATGAGCAGTTCTTC.

This rearrangement joins TRBV20-1 to TRBJ2-5; D unresolved. The CDR3 contains 14 residues. Looked up from germline, CDR1 is DFQATT and CDR2 is SNEGSKA (reference sequence). V lost 0 bases, J lost 1 base, and 9 bases lay in between. The CDR3 sequence: CSARDLNIQETQYF. The CDR3, as DNA: TGCAGTGCTAGAGATCTCAATATCCAAGAGACCCAGTACTTC.

This clonotype was seen repeatedly, ten times or more. The CDR3 region has the DNA TGCAGCGCTCGTTCCCACTCTGGAAACACCATATATTTT. Amino acid sequence: CSARSHSGNTIYF. V gene TRBV29-1 combines with J gene TRBJ1-3; D uncertain. The V gene lost 7 bases and the J gene lost 0 bases, with 10 bases spanning the gap. Germline loops: CDR1 SQVTM, CDR2 ANQGSEA. The CDR3 is 13 residues long.

This clonotype was seen many times. V usage is TRBV29-1 and J usage is TRBJ2-7, with a possible D match to TRBD1 (7 bases). V was shortened by 4 bases and J by 7 bases, with 20 bases between the two germline ends. Germline-derived CDR1 and CDR2 are SQVTM and ANQGSEA. The CDR3 has 14 amino acids. The CDR3 reads CSVGPLWAGGEQYF. DNA for the CDR3: TGCAGCGTTGGCCCCCTTTGGGCAGGGGGGGAGCAGTACTTC.

This clonotype occurred a few times. CDR3 protein: CASSGGAEQFF. The CDR3 coding sequence is TGTGCCAGCAGTGGGGGGGCTGAGCAGTTCTTC. The J gene is TRBJ2-1, the V gene TRBV27, with D possibly being TRBD2 (7 bases). CDR1 and CDR2 (germline): MNHEY, SMNVEV (reference sequence). The CDR3 runs to 11 residues. The ends were cut back, 5 bases at V and 9 bases at J, with 8 bases in the middle.

This clonotype was detected many times. The chain combines TRBV6-5 with TRBJ2-2, with a tentative D call TRBD1 (6 bases). The length of the CDR3 is 11 residues. CDR1 is MNHEY, CDR2 SVGAGI, per germline. V gave up 5 bases and J gave up 15 bases, with 13 bases separating them. CDR3 in DNA: TGTGCCAGCAGTGACGCCAGGGGAATGTTTTTT. Its protein product is CASSDARGMFF.

The chain links TRBV15 to TRBJ2-1; 8 bases line up with TRBD2. Unmatched junction bases numbered 6, after V lost 1 base and J lost 7 bases. The CDR3 is 15 residues long. Germline loops: CDR1 LNHNV, CDR2 YYDKDF (reference sequence). The CDR3 region has the DNA TGTGCCACCAGCAGAGCGGGACTAGATGGGAATGAGCAGTTCTTC. This codes for CATSRAGLDGNEQFF.

This clonotype was seen once. The DNA for the CDR3 is TGTGCCAGCAGTTTAGCTAGCGCGATACCTCCCTACGAGCAGTACTTC. Protein product: CASSLASAIPPYEQYF. The V and J genes are TRBV27 and TRBJ2-7, with D perhaps matching TRBD2 (6 bases). In germline, CDR1 is MNHEY, CDR2 SMNVEV (reference sequence). The CDR3 consists of 16 residues. The germline V and J ends were trimmed by 2 bases and 2 bases, with 16 bases remaining between them.

This clonotype was seen repeatedly, ten times or more. Its ends do not fully match the called genes, so a read error is possible. The V and J genes are TRBV20-1 and TRBJ2-5, with 7 bases fitting TRBD1. Germline V gene sequence: CDR1 DFQATT, CDR2 SNEGSKA (reference sequence). The CDR3 runs to 14 residues. The CDR3 bases are TGCAGTGCCAGAGACAGGGCTTTTAAAGAGACCCAGTACTTC. Translation gives CSARDRAFKETQYF.

This clonotype has at least ten counts. V is TRBV10-3 and J is TRBJ1-2; D remains ambiguous. Germline lookup yields CDR1 ENHRY and CDR2 SYGVKD. Trimming removed 2 bases from V and 2 bases from J, with 6 bases in between. The CDR3 is made up of 13 amino acids. CDR3 coding DNA: TGTGCCATCAGTGAGGGCGGAAACTATGGCTACACCTTC. As protein: CAISEGGNYGYTF.

The V and J genes are TRBV20-1 and TRBJ2-7; D uncertain. The CDR3 runs 12 residues. Trimming stripped 2 bases from V and 0 bases from J, with 5 bases between. CDR1 is DFQATT and CDR2 is SNEGSKA in the germline V gene (reference sequence). The CDR3 loop reads CSARYSSYEQYF. DNA for the CDR3: TGCAGTGCTAGATACAGCTCCTACGAGCAGTACTTC.

This chain uses TRBV7-9 with TRBJ1-1; possible D gene TRBD1, 6 bases. Germline V lookup: CDR1 SEHNR, CDR2 FQNEAQ (reference sequence). The CDR3 sequence is 17 residues long. Between the trimmed V and J ends, which lost 4 bases and 1 base, there was a span of 19 bases. The CDR3 bases are TGTGCCAGCAGCTCAATCATACAGGGACCATCGAACACTGAAGCTTTCTTT. Protein product: CASSSIIQGPSNTEAFF.

This clonotype was detected only a few times. The chain employs TRBV12-3 or TRBV12-4 and TRBJ2-1; a weak D match, TRBD2 (6 bases). The CDR3 contains 14 residues. Trimming removed 8 bases at V and 4 bases at J, with 15 bases between. The CDR3 loop reads CASPPGLKYNEQFF. CDR3 bases: TGTGCCAGCCCACCGGGACTTAAATACAATGAGCAGTTCTTC.

This clonotype was seen many times. This sequence joins TRBV7-6 and TRBJ1-2; D possibly corresponds to TRBD1 (6 bases). The CDR3 length is 13 residues. Trimming removed 5 bases at V and 3 bases at J, with 10 bases between. Germline-derived CDR1 and CDR2 are SGHVS and FNYEAQ. The CDR3 DNA reads TGTGCCAGCAGCGCGGACAGCTACTATGGCTACACCTTC. Protein sequence: CASSADSYYGYTF.

In its sample, this clonotype was seen a few times. This chain uses TRBV11-2 with TRBJ1-3; no clear D. The CDR3 is 15 residues long. Germline loops: CDR1 SGHAT, CDR2 FQNNGV. With 4 bases removed from V and 0 bases from J, the gap between germline ends came to 10 bases. The CDR3 protein is CASSSTLYSGNTIYF. The CDR3 DNA follows: TGTGCCAGCAGCTCGACACTTTACTCTGGAAACACCATATATTTT.

The rearrangement uses TRBV25-1 and TRBJ2-2; 7 nucleotides align to TRBD1. Germline V gene sequence: CDR1 MGHDK, CDR2 SYGVNS. The CDR3 sequence is 18 residues long. V lost 1 base and J lost 0; bases outside the gene matches: 8. In nucleotides, the CDR3 is TGTGCCAGCAGTGAATTACACAGGGGAAAATCGAACACCGGGGAGCTGTTTTTT. This encodes CASSELHRGKSNTGELFF.

The chain carries TRBV7-3 and TRBJ2-1, with D tentatively TRBD1 (6 bases). The CDR3 is 18 residues long. The germline V and J ends were trimmed by 2 bases and 3 bases, with 20 bases remaining between them. The V gene's germline CDR1 is SGHTA and CDR2 FQGTGA. CDR3 loop: CASSLFDGGTDYYNEQFF. The CDR3 DNA reads TGTGCCAGCAGCTTATTCGATGGGGGCACCGACTACTACAATGAGCAGTTCTTC.

This clonotype was detected ten times or more. This CDR3 is CSVSDRATYEQYF. CDR3 coding DNA: TGCAGTGTTTCGGACAGGGCGACCTACGAGCAGTACTTC. The chain couples TRBV20-1 to TRBJ2-7; 8 bases agree with TRBD1. CDR3 length equals 13 residues. Germline V gene data show CDR1 as DFQATT and CDR2 as SNEGSKA (reference sequence). J lost 2 bases, V lost 7 bases, and 7 bases had no gene match.